These 3 T cell receptor beta chains were all obtained from the same sample, sequenced in a study of T cells expressing NK-cell markers. TCRdb reprocessed the 5' RACE reads and reports one entry per CDR3 protein, with no DNA. The table for this sample gives about 110,000 distinct CDR3 sequences. The sample comprised blood T cells: a sorted CD56 or NKG2C T cell subset, CD4+ or CD8+ T cells, or bulk PBMC T cells (not recorded which). These receptors originate from a woman aged 18-70 years in good health.

This clonotype is deemed medium-sized (0.01 to 0.1%) by its frequency. The genes are TRBV5-4 and TRBJ2-2; the TCRdb D gene call, TRBD2, has no DNA to confirm it. The CDR3 is 16 residues long. CDR1 is SGHNT, CDR2 YYREEE, per germline (reference sequence). CDR3 loop: CASSLGASGYTGELFF.

The chain couples TRBV12-3 or TRBV12-4 to TRBJ2-5; checking the TCRdb D call of TRBD2 is not possible without DNA. This CDR3 is built from 17 residues. The CDR3 reads CASSLARTSGEQETQYF.

The rearrangement uses TRBV12-3 or TRBV12-4 and TRBJ2-5; without DNA, the TCRdb call of TRBD2 cannot be checked. This CDR3 has 15 amino acids. This CDR3 is CASSNPTSGQETQYF.